The clone carrying this T cell receptor beta chain has a handful of counts. Its antigen is not identified. The CDR3 sequence is 15 residues long. V trimming: 4 bases; J trimming: 2 bases; junction bases outside the gene matches: 4. CDR1 and CDR2 from the germline V gene are SGDLS and YYNGEE. Treatment described: roughly 10-day PBMC culture with coronavirus spike peptide pools or control peptides (ViraFEST assay). Following a culture period (about nine days), negative selection was used to isolate CD4+ T cells. The source of the sample is a study of vaccination and CD4 T cells after COVID-19. Study-wide background: Stimulation of the cells used overlapping spike peptide pools from SARS-CoV-2 and from the common cold coronaviruses HCoV-NL63, HCoV-OC43 and HCoV-229E. Study results and caveats: Convalescent patients were relatively few, and early post-infection timepoints were missing. Convalescent patients had 304 of 307 vaccine-specific clones showing spike mono-reactivity.

Once obtained from cultured CD4+ T cells, the DNA was sequenced using the Oncomine TCR Beta short-read assay. TCRdb independently ran MiXCR on the PCR reads; one entry per CDR3 protein. Of about 12,000 distinct CDR3 sequences in the sample, about three fifths were seen once. The sequenced sample was CD4+ T cells from blood, cultured in vitro. The rearrangement joins TRBV9 to TRBJ2-1; 9 bases fit TRBD2. This clonotype was obtained from a human donor who had recovered from COVID-19. The DNA of the CDR3 is TGTGCCAGCAGCCTGACTAGCGGCACCTACAATGAGCAGTTCTTC. It is translated as CASSLTSGTYNEQFF.